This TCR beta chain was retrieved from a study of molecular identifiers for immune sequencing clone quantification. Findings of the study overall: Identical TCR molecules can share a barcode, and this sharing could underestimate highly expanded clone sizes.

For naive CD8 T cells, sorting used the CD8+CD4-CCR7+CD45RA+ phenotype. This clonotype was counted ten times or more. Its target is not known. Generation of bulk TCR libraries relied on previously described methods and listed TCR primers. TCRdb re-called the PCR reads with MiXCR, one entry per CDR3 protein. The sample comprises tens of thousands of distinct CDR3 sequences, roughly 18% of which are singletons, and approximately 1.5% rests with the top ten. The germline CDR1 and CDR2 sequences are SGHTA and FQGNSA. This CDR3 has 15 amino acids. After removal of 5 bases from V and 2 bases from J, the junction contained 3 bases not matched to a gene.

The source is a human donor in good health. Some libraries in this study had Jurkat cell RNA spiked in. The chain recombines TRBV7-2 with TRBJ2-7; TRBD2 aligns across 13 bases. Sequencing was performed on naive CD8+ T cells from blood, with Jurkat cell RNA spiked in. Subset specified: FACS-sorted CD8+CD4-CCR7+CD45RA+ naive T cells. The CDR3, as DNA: TGTGCCAGCAGCGTAGGACTAGCGGGAGCCTACGAGCAGTACTTC. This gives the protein CASSVGLAGAYEQYF. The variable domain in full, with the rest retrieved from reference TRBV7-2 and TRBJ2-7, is GAGVSQSPSNKVTEKGKDVELRCDPISGHTALYWYRQSLGQGLEFLIYFQGNSAPDKSGLPSDRFSAERTGGSVSTLTIQRTQQEDSAVYLCASSVGLAGAYEQYFGPGTRLTVT.